A selection of T cell receptor beta chains follows, all from one sample in a study of multiple sclerosis patients with progressive multifocal leukoencephalopathy. The data were produced by immunoSEQ multiplex PCR, yet TCRdb's version contains in-frame clones alone and is incomplete. The sample has some 30,000 clones; about 85% are singletons. Source: PBMCs, taken from a patient treated with natalizumab. The receptors were sampled from a woman under 40 with progressive multifocal leukoencephalopathy. Both conserved end residues are part of each CDR3. The D gene is left open where the match is weak. For some rows the clone size is stated as once, few or many, or as a class when expanded; others skip it.

v_gene	j_gene	abundance	d_gene	CDR3nt	CDR3aa
TRBV9	TRBJ1-1	.	TRBD1	TGTGCCAGCAGCGTACGAGACAGGGACACTGAAGCTTTCTTT	CASSVRDRDTEAFF
TRBV27	TRBJ1-6	.	.	TGTGCCAGCAGTTTGGGCTATAATTCACCCCTCCACTTT	CASSLGYNSPLHF
TRBV19	TRBJ2-5	.	TRBD2	TGTGCCAGCTCCCCAGGGACTAGCGGGAGCCCACAGTACTTC	CASSPGTSGSPQYF
TRBV5-6	TRBJ1-1	.	.	TGTGCCAGCAGCGCGGTAGGGCGGGCTGAAGCTTTCTTT	CASSAVGRAEAFF
TRBV7-3	TRBJ2-5	once	.	TGTGCCAGCAGCTTAAACTCGGGGGTTCGAGAGACCCAGTACTTC	CASSLNSGVRETQYF
TRBV6-1	TRBJ2-7	.	TRBD2	TGTGCCAGCGGTCGATGGGAGGGCGAGCAATACTTC	CASGRWEGEQYF
TRBV4-1	TRBJ1-1	few	.	TGCGCCAGCAGCCTCCGAGAGGGAATGAACACTGAAGCTTTCTTT	CASSLREGMNTEAFF
TRBV7-2	TRBJ2-2	.	TRBD1	TGTGCCAGCAGCTTATTAGGACAGGCCTTCACCGGGGAGCTGTTTTTT	CASSLLGQAFTGELFF
TRBV18	TRBJ2-7	.	.	TGTGCCAGCTCACCGGGGGTGGCGGCTCTCTACGAGCAGTACTTC	CASSPGVAALYEQYF
TRBV30	TRBJ1-6	.	TRBD1	TGTGCCTGGAAGACAGGGATCGGGTCACCCCTCCACTTT	CAWKTGIGSPLHF
TRBV27	TRBJ2-3	.	TRBD2	TGTGCCAGCAGTCCCAAAACGCCGGGACAGTTACGACTAGCGGGGAGGTCAGATACGCAGTATTTT	CASSPKTPGQLRLAGRSDTQYF
TRBV6-1	TRBJ2-7	.	TRBD2	TGTGCCAGCAGTGCGTTACTAGCGGGAGGACGCTTATCCTATTACGAGCAGTACTTC	CASSALLAGGRLSYYEQYF
TRBV20-1	TRBJ2-7	.	.	TGCAGTGCTCGCACCACCGGGCCACAGTACTTC	CSARTTGPQYF
TRBV28	TRBJ2-7	.	TRBD1	TGTGCCAGCAGTTTAGGACAGGGTGGTTACGAGCAGTACTTC	CASSLGQGGYEQYF
TRBV5-1	TRBJ2-5	.	TRBD1	TGCGCCAGCAGCATCCGGGACAGCCAGTACCAAGAGACCCAGTACTTC	CASSIRDSQYQETQYF
TRBV5-1	TRBJ2-7	.	TRBD2	TGCGCCAGCAGCTTGGGCGGGAGTAGCTCCTACGAGCAGTACTTC	CASSLGGSSSYEQYF
TRBV7-6	TRBJ2-3	.	.	TGTGCCAGCAGCTTAGGAGCTGGCATCCTGGGAGATACGCAGTATTTT	CASSLGAGILGDTQYF
TRBV14	TRBJ2-7	.	.	TGTGCCAGCAGCACGATGGGGTTCGGGCAGTACTTC	CASSTMGFGQYF
TRBV7-2	TRBJ2-4	.	.	TGTGCCAGCATCCGGGGAAACATTCAGTACTTC	CASIRGNIQYF
TRBV5-1	TRBJ1-2	.	.	TGCGCCAGCAGCATTACCGGGCCGCTTCCCGCTTATGGCTACACCTTC	CASSITGPLPAYGYTF
TRBV5-8	TRBJ1-1	.	TRBD1	TGTGCCAGCAGCGCACAGGGGGCAATGAACACTGAAGCTTTCTTT	CASSAQGAMNTEAFF
TRBV6-1	TRBJ2-1	few	.	TGTGCCAGCAGTGAAACCTACAATGAGCAGTTCTTC	CASSETYNEQFF
TRBV6-1	TRBJ2-7	.	TRBD2	TGTGCCAGCAGTGTGGAGACTAGCGGCGCCTACGAGCAGTACTTC	CASSVETSGAYEQYF
TRBV28	TRBJ1-5	.	TRBD1	TGTGCCAGCAGTTTATACCCGACAGGGTCGGGCCAGCCCCAGCATTTT	CASSLYPTGSGQPQHF
TRBV19	TRBJ1-3	.	.	TGTGCCAGTAGTATCAGGCTGACAGCGGCTGGAAACACCATATATTTT	CASSIRLTAAGNTIYF
TRBV11-2	TRBJ2-7	.	.	TGTGCCAGCAGCTCGATACAGGGCTACGAGCAGTACTTC	CASSSIQGYEQYF
TRBV5-1	TRBJ2-3	.	TRBD2	TGCGCCAGCAGCCGAGAGGGAGGGCTCACAGATACGCAGTATTTT	CASSREGGLTDTQYF
TRBV30	TRBJ2-4	.	TRBD1	TGTGCCTGGAGAAGACAGGGCCTAGCCAAAAACATTCAGTACTTC	CAWRRQGLAKNIQYF
TRBV19	TRBJ1-3	.	.	TGTGCCACCTCGGGGAGCTCTGGAAACACCATATATTTT	CATSGSSGNTIYF
TRBV7-6	TRBJ1-1	.	.	TGTGCCAGCAGCCCAACCGGGACACGGAACACTGAAGCTTTCTTT	CASSPTGTRNTEAFF
TRBV19	TRBJ2-5	.	TRBD1	TGTGCCAGTAGCACAGGGGCGAGAGAGACCCAGTACTTC	CASSTGARETQYF
TRBV29-1	TRBJ2-5	.	.	TGCAGCGTCGTTGGGGAAGAGACCCAGTACTTC	CSVVGEETQYF